This T cell receptor (beta chain) stems from a study of CD8 T cells in Susac syndrome. About this clonotype itself: Its antigen is still unknown.

Study-level findings and limits: The study admitted that it had a relatively small number of individuals in its TCR sequencing and HLA analysis.

RNA was extracted with the RNeasy kit, and a quantity of roughly 0.45 to 1 ug was reverse transcribed using random hexamers. TCR beta CDR3 was amplified by immunoSEQ covering 54 Vbeta and 13 Jbeta. MiXCR was run by TCRdb on the immunoSEQ multiplex PCR reads, yielding one entry per CDR3 protein. Of 150,000 to 160,000 distinct CDR3 sequences in the sample, roughly 95% were seen once. The receptor was derived from a human donor with Susac syndrome. The specimen sequenced was CD4+ T cells from PBMCs.

CDR3 region: CSVTGRTTGDEQFF. For the CDR3, the DNA is TGCAGCGTGACGGGACGAACAACGGGGGATGAGCAGTTCTTC. This sequence joins TRBV29-1 and TRBJ2-1; a weak D match, TRBD2 (6 bases). There are 14 residues in the CDR3. The ends were cut back, 6 bases at V and 8 bases at J, with 20 bases in the middle. Germline CDR1 and CDR2: SQVTM and ANQGSEA.